Shown below are 22 T cell receptor beta chains from a single sample sequenced in a study of blood T cell repertoires in COVID-19. Generated by immunoSEQ multiplex PCR, the TCRdb table keeps only in-frame clones and is missing some. Of approximately 150,000 clones listed, 65% to 80% are singletons. Sequenced material: peripheral blood. These receptors all stem from a woman in her sixties with acute or convalescent COVID-19.

The chain has TRBV30 and TRBJ2-1; TRBD2 might be the D (6 bases). The CDR3 spans 13 residues. The germline V gene encodes CDR1 GTSNPN and CDR2 SVGIG (reference sequence). The V and J ends lost 3 bases and 10 bases respectively, with 16 bases between them. The CDR3 nucleotides are TGTGCCTGGAGCCCCCAGGGACTGAAAGAGCAGTTCTTC. It translates to CAWSPQGLKEQFF.

On this clone itself: At one boundary the junction diverges from the germline segment, which might be a read error. The gene calls are TRBV20-1 and TRBJ2-7, with D possibly TRBD2 on 6 matching bases. The CDR3 length is 15 residues. Germline values: CDR1 DFQATT, CDR2 SNEGSKA (reference sequence). The CDR3: CSASSSGLRSSEQYF. The CDR3 DNA follows: TGCAGTGCTAGTAGTTCGGGACTGCGCTCCTCCGAGCAGTACTTC.

J is TRBJ2-7 and V is TRBV18; 7 bases fit TRBD1. J gave up 12 bases and V 5 bases, and 10 bases lay outside the gene matches. Germline loops: CDR1 KGHSH, CDR2 LQKENI. This CDR3 has 12 amino acids. The chain's CDR3 is CASSSGQTPPYF. The CDR3 region has the DNA TGTGCCAGCTCATCGGGACAGACACCGCCGTACTTC.

This chain joins TRBV6-5 and TRBJ2-5, with D perhaps matching TRBD1 (6 bases). The CDR3 runs to 13 residues. CDR1 is MNHEY and CDR2 is SVGAGI in the germline V gene. With 4 bases removed from V and 5 bases from J, the gap between germline ends came to 11 bases. The CDR3: CASSSGTPETQYF. Here the CDR3 DNA reads TGTGCCAGCAGTTCCGGGACACCCGAGACCCAGTACTTC.

The chain is built from TRBV18 and TRBJ2-5, with TRBD2 matching over 15 bases. Germline CDR1 KGHSH, CDR2 LQKENI. This CDR3 has 17 amino acids. With 3 bases clipped from V and 7 bases from J, the junction kept 9 bases outside the gene matches. CDR3 coding DNA: TGTGCCAGCTCACCGCCGGGACTAGCGGGAGGAGGTCGGACCCAGTACTTC. Translation: CASSPPGLAGGGRTQYF.

The V and J genes are TRBV2 and TRBJ2-1; D perhaps matches TRBD2 (6 bases). The CDR3 covers 14 residues. The V and J ends lost 8 bases and 4 bases respectively, with 15 bases between them. The germline gives CDR1 SNHLY, CDR2 FYNNEI. The CDR3 bases are TGTGCCAGCCGGACGAGCGGGCCATACAATGAGCAGTTCTTC. Encoded protein: CASRTSGPYNEQFF.

This clone was detected a few times. The rearrangement uses TRBV19 and TRBJ2-7, with TRBD1 matching over 9 bases. Germline CDR1 reads LNHDA; CDR2 reads SQIVND (reference sequence). CDR3 size: 14 residues. Trimming at V came to 1 base and at J to 7 bases, leaving 5 bases not matched to a gene. The CDR3 is CASSIVAGTGEQYF. CDR3 DNA sequence: TGTGCCAGTAGTATAGTCGCCGGGACAGGGGAGCAGTACTTC.

The genes are TRBV19 and TRBJ1-1; D gene unclear. The V end lost 9 bases, the J end lost 5 bases, and 16 bases lay between the germline ends. CDR3 length: 13 residues. The germline V gene has CDR1 LNHDA and CDR2 SQIVND (reference sequence). The CDR3 nucleotides are TGTGCCAGCCCAGGCCAGGTGAGAACTGAAGCTTTCTTT. Its translation is CASPGQVRTEAFF.

The chain carries TRBV14 and TRBJ2-7; 9 bases fit TRBD2. The trim removed 4 bases at V and 5 bases at J, leaving 12 bases unmatched. Germline CDR1 reads SGHDN; CDR2 reads FVKESK. CDR3 length: 16 amino acids. The CDR3 region is CASSRGASGDHNEQYF. Here the CDR3 DNA reads TGTGCCAGCAGCCGAGGGGCTAGCGGGGATCACAACGAGCAGTACTTC.

The chain uses TRBV5-1 and TRBJ2-5; D is possibly TRBD2 (5 bases). This CDR3 is built from 15 residues. The V and J ends lost 0 bases and 0 bases respectively, with 9 bases between them. Germline V CDR1 and CDR2: SGHRS, YFSETQ. The DNA for the CDR3 is TGCGCCAGCAGCTTGGAAACGGGGTACCAAGAGACCCAGTACTTC. As protein: CASSLETGYQETQYF.

The chain employs TRBV19 and TRBJ2-1, with a weak D call TRBD1 (5 bases). Germline loops: CDR1 LNHDA, CDR2 SQIVND (reference sequence). V was pared by 1 base and J by 10 bases, with 17 bases between. CDR3 length: 15 amino acids. DNA for the CDR3: TGTGCCAGTAGTATAGGGGCAGGGCCCCAAGGCGAGCAGTTCTTC. Protein sequence: CASSIGAGPQGEQFF.

There are a few counts of this clone. The chain joins TRBV18 to TRBJ1-1; D unresolved. Trimming cost V 6 bases and J 2 bases, with 10 bases left between them. Germline CDR1 and CDR2: KGHSH and LQKENI. This CDR3 is 13 amino acids long. CDR3 DNA: TGTGCCAGCTCTCTTAACAGAAACACTGAAGCTTTCTTT. It is translated as CASSLNRNTEAFF.

V gene TRBV4-1 combines with J gene TRBJ2-7; D is ambiguous. There are 15 residues in the CDR3. Germline V lookup: CDR1 MGHRA, CDR2 YSYEKL. Trimming took 5 bases from V and 3 from J, leaving 17 bases between them. CDR3 nucleotides: TGCGCCAGCAGCTTCTTTACTTCAGGCCGCTACGAGCAGTACTTC. It translates to CASSFFTSGRYEQYF.

This clone has more than one count but fewer than ten. The gene calls are TRBV2 and TRBJ1-1, with 7 bases matching TRBD1. Germline-derived CDR1 and CDR2 are SNHLY and FYNNEI. With 5 bases clipped from V and 1 base from J, the junction kept 4 bases outside the gene matches. There are 14 residues in the CDR3. In nucleotides, the CDR3 is TGTGCCAGCAGTTCAGGGGGTCGGAACACTGAAGCTTTCTTT. Amino acid sequence: CASSSGGRNTEAFF.

This clone was picked up one time. V gene TRBV27 combines with J gene TRBJ1-5, with 7 nucleotides matching TRBD1. The CDR3 runs 14 residues. Germline V gene data show CDR1 as MNHEY and CDR2 as SMNVEV (reference sequence). Unmatched junction bases numbered 2, after V lost 6 bases and J lost 0 bases. CDR3 in DNA: TGTGCCAGCAGGACAGGGAGTAGCAATCAGCCCCAGCATTTT. Translation: CASRTGSSNQPQHF.

J is TRBJ1-2 and V is TRBV28; tentative D call: TRBD1 (5 bases). The CDR3 sequence is 14 residues long. V lost 7 bases, J lost 3 bases, and 15 bases lay in between. From germline, CDR1 is MDHEN and CDR2 SYDVKM. The CDR3 protein is CASIPWEGHYGYTF. As DNA, the CDR3 is TGTGCCAGCATCCCTTGGGAGGGACACTATGGCTACACCTTC.

The V gene is TRBV29-1, the J gene TRBJ1-1, with D perhaps matching TRBD1 (5 bases). The V gene lost 5 bases and the J gene lost 7 bases, with 23 bases spanning the gap. In germline, CDR1 is SQVTM, CDR2 ANQGSEA. The CDR3 has 15 residues. The CDR3 is CSVNGHPHATGEAFF. CDR3 nucleotide sequence: TGCAGCGTTAACGGACACCCCCATGCCACTGGTGAAGCTTTCTTT.

V is TRBV27 and J is TRBJ1-1, with D perhaps matching TRBD1 (6 bases). From germline, CDR1 is MNHEY and CDR2 SMNVEV (reference sequence). The V and J ends lost 6 bases and 4 bases respectively, with 15 bases between them. The CDR3 sequence is 14 residues long. Here the CDR3 DNA reads TGTGCCAGCAGCTGGGGGGGGCGCCGCACTGAAGCTTTCTTT. Its protein is CASSWGGRRTEAFF.

The CDR3 is CASSDLAGLYEQYF. The CDR3 DNA reads as TGTGCCAGCAGTGATCTAGCGGGACTCTACGAGCAGTACTTC. The chain combines TRBV6-1 with TRBJ2-7, with 9 bases lining up with TRBD2. The CDR3 spans 14 residues. V lost 3 bases to trimming and J lost 3 bases; unmatched junction nucleotides: 3. Germline V gene lookup returns CDR1 MNHNS and CDR2 SASEGT.

The genes are TRBV5-1 and TRBJ1-4; D remains unclear. Germline loops: CDR1 SGHRS, CDR2 YFSETQ. CDR3 length: 14 amino acids. Trimming pared 0 bases from V and 4 bases from J, leaving 7 bases between. CDR3 nucleotide sequence: TGCGCCAGCAGCTTGGGTGGTAGTAATGAAAAACTGTTTTTT. Protein sequence: CASSLGGSNEKLFF.

The V call is TRBV27, the J call TRBJ2-3; D might be TRBD1 (5 bases). The CDR3 spans 18 residues. V lost 3 bases, J lost 3 bases, and 22 bases lay in between. Germline V gene lookup returns CDR1 MNHEY and CDR2 SMNVEV (reference sequence). CDR3 sequence: CASSFRPQTNPGTDTQYF. In DNA form, the CDR3 reads TGTGCCAGCAGTTTCCGACCGCAGACGAATCCAGGGACAGATACGCAGTATTTT.

This clone was observed a handful of times. This chain connects TRBV3-1 (or the pseudogene TRBV3-2) to TRBJ2-1; 10 bases agree with TRBD2. CDR3 length equals 15 residues. Trimming cost V 2 bases and J 8 bases; bases outside gene matches: 6. CDR1 and CDR2 (germline): LGHDT, YNNKEL (reference sequence). The CDR3 region is CASSQSASGSHEQFF. CDR3 coding DNA: TGTGCCAGCAGCCAAAGTGCTAGCGGGAGCCATGAGCAGTTCTTC.